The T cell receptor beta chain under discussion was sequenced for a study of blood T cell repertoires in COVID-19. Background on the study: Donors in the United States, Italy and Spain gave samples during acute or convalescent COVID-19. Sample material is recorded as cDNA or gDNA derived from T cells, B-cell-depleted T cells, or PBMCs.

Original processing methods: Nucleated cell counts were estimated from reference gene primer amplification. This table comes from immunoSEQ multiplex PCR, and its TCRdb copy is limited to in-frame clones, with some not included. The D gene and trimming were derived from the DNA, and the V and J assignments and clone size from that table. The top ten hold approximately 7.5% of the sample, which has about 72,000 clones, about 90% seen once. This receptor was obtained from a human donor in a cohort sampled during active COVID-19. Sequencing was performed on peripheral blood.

CDR3 DNA: TGTGCCAGTCGGGACAGGGGCAATCAGCCCCAGCATTTT. This sequence encodes CASRDRGNQPQHF. The chain couples TRBV19 to TRBJ1-5; 9 nucleotides line up with TRBD1. The V gene end was trimmed by 8 bases and the J gene end by 2 bases; junction bases not matched to a gene: 1. The CDR3 sequence is 13 residues long. Germline V gene data show CDR1 as LNHDA and CDR2 as SQIVND (reference sequence).